This T cell receptor (beta chain) was found in a study of T cells in Graves' hyperthyroidism and ophthalmopathy. Overall study results and limits: Most clonotypes expanded in the thyroid (above 0.001) were also present in blood. Ophthalmopathy got predicted by the model a median about six months before its onset.

RNA transcripts provided the source from which TCR beta CDR3 regions were amplified. HTBI primers were used for first-round RT-PCR of the TCR CDR3. TCRdb re-called the multiplex PCR reads through MiXCR, storing one row per CDR3 protein. This table has more than 500,000 distinct CDR3 sequences, roughly 16% appearing once. This clonotype showed up just a few times. Antigen unknown. The CDR3 consists of 17 residues. The germline V and J ends were trimmed by 0 bases and 1 base, with 19 bases remaining between them. Per the germline V gene, CDR1 is DFQATT and CDR2 is SNEGSKA (reference sequence). This TCR came from a woman aged 25 to 39 with Graves' ophthalmopathy. Material for sequencing was blood. The chain uses TRBV20-1 and TRBJ2-7; TRBD2 is a possible D gene (5 bases). The CDR3 nucleotides are TGCAGTGCTAGAGATTCTCCGCCTCAGCGGTTTTCCTACGAGCAGTACTTC. This translates into CSARDSPPQRFSYEQYF.